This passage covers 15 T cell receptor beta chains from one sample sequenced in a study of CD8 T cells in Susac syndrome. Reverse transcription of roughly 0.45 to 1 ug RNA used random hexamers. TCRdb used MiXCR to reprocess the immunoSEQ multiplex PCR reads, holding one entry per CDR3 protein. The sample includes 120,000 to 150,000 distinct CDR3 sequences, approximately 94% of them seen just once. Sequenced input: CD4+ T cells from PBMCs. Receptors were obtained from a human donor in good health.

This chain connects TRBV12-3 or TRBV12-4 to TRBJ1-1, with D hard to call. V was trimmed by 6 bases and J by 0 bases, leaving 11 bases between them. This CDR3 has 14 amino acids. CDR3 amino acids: CASSLQVLNTEAFF. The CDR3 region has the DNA TGTGCCAGCAGCCTTCAAGTGTTGAACACTGAAGCTTTCTTT.

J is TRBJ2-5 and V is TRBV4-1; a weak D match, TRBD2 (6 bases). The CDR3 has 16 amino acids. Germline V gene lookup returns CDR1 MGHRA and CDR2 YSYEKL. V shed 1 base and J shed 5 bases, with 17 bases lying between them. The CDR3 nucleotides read TGCGCCAGCAGCCAAGCGCGAACGGGAGTTGGGGAGACCCAGTACTTC. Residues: CASSQARTGVGETQYF.

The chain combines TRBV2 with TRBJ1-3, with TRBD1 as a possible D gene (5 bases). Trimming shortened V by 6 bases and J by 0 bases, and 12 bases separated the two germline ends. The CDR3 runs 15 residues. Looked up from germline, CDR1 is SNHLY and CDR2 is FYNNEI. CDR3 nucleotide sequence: TGTGCCAGCAGAGGGGTGTCGAGCTCTGGAAACACCATATATTTT. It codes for CASRGVSSSGNTIYF.

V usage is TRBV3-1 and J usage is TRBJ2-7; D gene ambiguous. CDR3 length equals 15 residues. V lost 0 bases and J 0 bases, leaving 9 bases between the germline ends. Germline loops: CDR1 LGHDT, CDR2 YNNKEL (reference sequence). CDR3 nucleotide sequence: TGTGCCAGCAGCCAAGATCTCGTTAGCTCCTACGAGCAGTACTTC. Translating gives CASSQDLVSSYEQYF.

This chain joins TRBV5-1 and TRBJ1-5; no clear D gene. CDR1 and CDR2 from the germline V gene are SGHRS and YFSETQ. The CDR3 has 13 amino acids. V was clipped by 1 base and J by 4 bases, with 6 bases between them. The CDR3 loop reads CASSLLVNQPQHF. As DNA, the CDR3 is TGCGCCAGCAGCTTGTTGGTAAATCAGCCCCAGCATTTT.

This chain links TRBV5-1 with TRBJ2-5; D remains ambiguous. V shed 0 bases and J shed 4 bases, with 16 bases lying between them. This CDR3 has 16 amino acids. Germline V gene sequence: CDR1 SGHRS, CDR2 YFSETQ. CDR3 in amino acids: CASSLGPQPRIETQYF. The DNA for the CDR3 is TGCGCCAGCAGCTTGGGACCCCAACCTAGAATAGAGACCCAGTACTTC.

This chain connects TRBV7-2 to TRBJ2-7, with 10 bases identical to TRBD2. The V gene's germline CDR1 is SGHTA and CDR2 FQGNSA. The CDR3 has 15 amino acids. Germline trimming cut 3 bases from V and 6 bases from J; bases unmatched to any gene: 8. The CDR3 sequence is CASSLAGLARGEQYF. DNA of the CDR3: TGTGCCAGCAGCTTGGCGGGACTAGCGAGAGGCGAGCAGTACTTC.

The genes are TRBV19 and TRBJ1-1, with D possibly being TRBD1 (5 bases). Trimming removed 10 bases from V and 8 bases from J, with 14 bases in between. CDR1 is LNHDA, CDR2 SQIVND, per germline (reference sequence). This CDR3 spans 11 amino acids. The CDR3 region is CATLGGGEAFF. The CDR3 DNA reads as TGTGCCACCCTCGGGGGAGGCGAAGCTTTCTTT. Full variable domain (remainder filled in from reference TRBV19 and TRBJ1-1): DGGITQSPKYLFRKEGQNVTLSCEQNLNHDAMYWYRQDPGQGLRLIYYSQIVNDFQKGDIAEGYSVSREKKESFPLTVTSAQKNPTAFYLCATLGGGEAFFGQGTRLTVV.

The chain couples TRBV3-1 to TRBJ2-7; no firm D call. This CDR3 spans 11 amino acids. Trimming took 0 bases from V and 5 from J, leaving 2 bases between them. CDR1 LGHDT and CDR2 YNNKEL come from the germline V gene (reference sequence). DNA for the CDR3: TGTGCCAGCAGCCAAGAGGACGAGCAGTACTTC. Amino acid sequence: CASSQEDEQYF.

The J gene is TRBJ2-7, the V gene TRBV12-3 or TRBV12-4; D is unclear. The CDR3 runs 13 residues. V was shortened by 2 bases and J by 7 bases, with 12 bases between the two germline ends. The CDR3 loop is CASSLRRLREQYF. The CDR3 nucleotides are TGTGCCAGCAGTTTAAGGCGCTTGCGGGAGCAGTACTTC.

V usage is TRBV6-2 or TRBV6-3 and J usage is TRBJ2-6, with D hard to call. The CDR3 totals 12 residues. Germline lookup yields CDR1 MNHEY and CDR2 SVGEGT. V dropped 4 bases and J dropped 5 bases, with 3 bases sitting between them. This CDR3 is CASSSRANVLTF. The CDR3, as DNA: TGTGCCAGCAGTTCCAGGGCCAACGTCCTGACTTTC.

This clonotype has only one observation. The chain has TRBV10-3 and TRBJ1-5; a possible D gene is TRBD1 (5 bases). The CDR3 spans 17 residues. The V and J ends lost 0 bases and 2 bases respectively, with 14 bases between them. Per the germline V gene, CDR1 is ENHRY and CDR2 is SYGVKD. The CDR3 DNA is TGTGCCATCAGTGAGTCGGGGGGACCGGGGGGCAATCAGCCCCAGCATTTT. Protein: CAISESGGPGGNQPQHF.

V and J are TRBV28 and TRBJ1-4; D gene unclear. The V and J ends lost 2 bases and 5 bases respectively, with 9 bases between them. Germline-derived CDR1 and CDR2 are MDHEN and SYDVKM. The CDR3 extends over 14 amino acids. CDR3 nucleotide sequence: TGTGCCAGCAGTTTAAGGGCCGTAAATGAAAAACTGTTTTTT. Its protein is CASSLRAVNEKLFF.

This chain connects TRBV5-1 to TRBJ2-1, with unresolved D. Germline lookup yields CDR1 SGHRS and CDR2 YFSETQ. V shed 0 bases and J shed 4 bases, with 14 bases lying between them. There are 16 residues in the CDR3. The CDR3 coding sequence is TGCGCCAGCAGCTTGGGGCCCGGCGGCCCGTACAATGAGCAGTTCTTC. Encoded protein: CASSLGPGGPYNEQFF.

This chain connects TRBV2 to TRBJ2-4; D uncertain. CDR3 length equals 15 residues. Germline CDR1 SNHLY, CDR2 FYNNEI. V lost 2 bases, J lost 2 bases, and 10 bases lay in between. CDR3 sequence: CASSEPTFTKNIQYF. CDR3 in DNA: TGTGCCAGCAGTGAACCGACATTTACCAAAAACATTCAGTACTTC.